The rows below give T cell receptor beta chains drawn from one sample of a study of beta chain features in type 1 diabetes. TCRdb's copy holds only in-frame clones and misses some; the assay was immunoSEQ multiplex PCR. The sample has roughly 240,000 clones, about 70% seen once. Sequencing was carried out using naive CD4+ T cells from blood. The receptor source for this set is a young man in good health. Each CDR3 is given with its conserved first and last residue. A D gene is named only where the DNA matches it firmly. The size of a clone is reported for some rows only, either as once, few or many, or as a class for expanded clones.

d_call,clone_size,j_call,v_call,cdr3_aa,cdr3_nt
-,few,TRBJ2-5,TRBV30,CAWSGEQAGETQYF,TGTGCCTGGAGTGGGGAGCAGGCGGGAGAGACCCAGTACTTC
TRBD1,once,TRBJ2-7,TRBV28,CASSSGGTGGREQYF,TGTGCCAGCAGTTCCGGCGGGACAGGGGGCAGGGAGCAGTACTTC
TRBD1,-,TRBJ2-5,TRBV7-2,CASSFKAGTGSGETQYF,TGTGCCAGCAGCTTTAAGGCCGGGACAGGGAGTGGTGAGACCCAGTACTTC
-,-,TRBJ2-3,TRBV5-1,CASCPGAGGDTQYF,TGCGCCAGCTGCCCGGGGGCTGGCGGGGATACGCAGTATTTT
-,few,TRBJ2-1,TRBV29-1,CSGRPNYNEQFF,TGCAGCGGCCGTCCCAACTACAATGAGCAGTTCTTC
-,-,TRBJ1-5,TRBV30,CAWSVPGKPQHF,TGTGCCTGGAGTGTTCCGGGGAAGCCCCAGCATTTT
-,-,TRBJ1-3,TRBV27,CASSLWASACSSGNTIYF,TGTGCCAGCAGTTTATGGGCGAGTGCCTGTAGCTCTGGAAACACCATATATTTT
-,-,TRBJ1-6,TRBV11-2,CASSYEPQGNNSPLHF,TGTGCCAGCAGCTACGAGCCTCAGGGGAATAATTCACCCCTCCACTTT
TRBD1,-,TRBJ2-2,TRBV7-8,CASSPWDRGGGELFF,TGTGCCAGCAGCCCCTGGGACAGGGGAGGCGGGGAGCTGTTTTTT
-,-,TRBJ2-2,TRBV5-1,CASSLGQVNTGELFF,TGCGCCAGCAGCTTGGGACAGGTGAACACCGGGGAGCTGTTTTTT
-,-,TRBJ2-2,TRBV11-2,CASSLRQASGELFF,TGTGCCAGCAGCCTGAGGCAGGCTTCCGGGGAGCTGTTTTTT
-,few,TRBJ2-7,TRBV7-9,CASSLAGTVQYF,TGTGCCAGCAGCCTGGCAGGGACTGTGCAGTACTTC
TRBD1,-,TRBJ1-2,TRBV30,CAWSVQQGYGYTF,TGTGCCTGGAGTGTCCAACAGGGGTATGGCTACACCTTC
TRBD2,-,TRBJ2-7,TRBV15,CATSLGRVNYEQYF,TGTGCCACCAGCCTCGGGAGGGTCAACTACGAGCAGTACTTC
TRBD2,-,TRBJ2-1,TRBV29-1,CSVGRGGARNEQFF,TGCAGCGTGGGACGCGGGGGGGCTAGAAATGAGCAGTTCTTC
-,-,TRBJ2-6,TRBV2,CASSRSNSGANVLTF,TGTGCCAGCAGTAGGTCCAACTCTGGGGCCAACGTCCTGACTTTC
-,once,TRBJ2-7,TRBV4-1,CASSLFSTSYSYEQYF,TGCGCCAGCAGCCTCTTTAGTACTTCCTACTCCTACGAGCAGTACTTC
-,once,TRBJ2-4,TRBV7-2,CASSLARNIQYF,TGTGCCAGCAGCTTAGCGCGAAACATTCAGTACTTC
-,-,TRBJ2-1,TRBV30,CAWSGGNEQFF,TGTGCCTGGAGTGGGGGGAATGAGCAGTTCTTC
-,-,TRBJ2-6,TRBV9,CASSPRLGGANVLTF,TGTGCCAGCAGCCCCCGGTTGGGTGGGGCCAACGTCCTGACTTTC
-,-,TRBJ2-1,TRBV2,CASNETPRGGQFF,TGTGCCAGCAATGAAACCCCTCGCGGTGGGCAGTTCTTC
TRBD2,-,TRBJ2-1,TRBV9,CASSRYTRTSGNDNEQFF,TGTGCCAGCAGCCGGTATACCCGGACTAGCGGGAATGACAATGAGCAGTTCTTC
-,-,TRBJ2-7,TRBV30,CARASRSPGHEQYF,TGTGCCCGAGCATCAAGGAGCCCCGGGCACGAGCAGTACTTC
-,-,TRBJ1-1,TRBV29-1,CSVGGLMNTEAFF,TGCAGCGTTGGGGGACTGATGAACACTGAAGCTTTCTTT
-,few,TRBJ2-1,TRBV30,CAWSVGSAYNEQFF,TGTGCCTGGAGTGTTGGCAGCGCCTACAATGAGCAGTTCTTC
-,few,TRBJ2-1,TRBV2,CASRTRGTNEQFF,TGTGCCAGCAGGACGCGAGGAACTAATGAGCAGTTCTTC
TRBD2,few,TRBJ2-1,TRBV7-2,CASRLTSGSIYEQFF,TGTGCCAGCCGCCTCACTAGCGGGAGTATCTATGAGCAGTTCTTC
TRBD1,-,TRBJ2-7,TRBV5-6,CASSLVTGNSYEQYF,TGTGCCAGCAGCTTGGTGACAGGGAACTCCTACGAGCAGTACTTC
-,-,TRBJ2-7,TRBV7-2,CASRGGSSYEQYF,TGTGCCAGCAGGGGGGGCAGTTCCTACGAGCAGTACTTC
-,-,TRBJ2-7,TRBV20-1,CSAQGIGEQYF,TGCAGTGCCCAGGGCATCGGCGAGCAGTACTTC
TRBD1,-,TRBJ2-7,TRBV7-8,CASSYRDRDYEQYF,TGTGCCAGCAGCTATCGGGACAGAGATTACGAGCAGTACTTC
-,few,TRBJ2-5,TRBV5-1,CASSQRQQETQYF,TGCGCCAGCAGCCAGCGACAGCAAGAGACCCAGTACTTC
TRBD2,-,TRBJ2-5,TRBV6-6,CASSYELARKETQYF,TGTGCCAGCAGTTACGAACTAGCGAGAAAAGAGACCCAGTACTTC
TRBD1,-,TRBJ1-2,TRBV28,CASRPRAGGNYGYTF,TGTGCCAGCAGACCTCGGGCAGGGGGTAACTATGGCTACACCTTC
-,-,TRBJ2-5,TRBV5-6,CASSLVQGWETQYF,TGTGCCAGCAGCTTGGTTCAGGGATGGGAGACCCAGTACTTC
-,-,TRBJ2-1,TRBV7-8,CASSSLASYNEQFF,TGTGCCAGCAGCTCTCTAGCTTCCTACAATGAGCAGTTCTTC
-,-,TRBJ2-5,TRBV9,CASSVGQGQETQYF,TGTGCCAGCAGCGTAGGTCAGGGCCAAGAGACCCAGTACTTC
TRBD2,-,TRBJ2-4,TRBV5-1,CASSFLAGDNIQYF,TGCGCCAGCAGCTTTCTAGCGGGGGACAACATTCAGTACTTC
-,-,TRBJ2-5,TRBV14,CASSPGLQETQYF,TGTGCCAGCAGCCCGGGGTTACAAGAGACCCAGTACTTC
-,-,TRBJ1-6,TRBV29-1,CSVGEGNSPLHF,TGCAGCGTTGGTGAAGGAAACTCACCCCTCCACTTT
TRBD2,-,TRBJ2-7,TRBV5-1,CASSLTSGEQYF,TGCGCCAGCAGCTTGACTAGCGGCGAGCAGTACTTC
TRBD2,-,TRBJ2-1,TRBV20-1,CSAPDGTREFF,TGCAGTGCCCCGGACGGGACTAGAGAGTTCTTC
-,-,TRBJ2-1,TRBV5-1,CASSQESPEQFF,TGCGCCAGCAGCCAAGAATCACCGGAGCAGTTCTTC
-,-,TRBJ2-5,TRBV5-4,CASSLEVPETQYF,TGTGCCAGCAGCTTGGAGGTTCCAGAGACCCAGTACTTC
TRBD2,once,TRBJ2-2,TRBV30,CAWSASGFTGELFF,TGTGCCTGGAGTGCTAGCGGATTCACCGGGGAGCTGTTTTTT
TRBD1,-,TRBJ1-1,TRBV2,CASMGQMNTEAFF,TGTGCCAGCATGGGACAGATGAACACTGAAGCTTTCTTT